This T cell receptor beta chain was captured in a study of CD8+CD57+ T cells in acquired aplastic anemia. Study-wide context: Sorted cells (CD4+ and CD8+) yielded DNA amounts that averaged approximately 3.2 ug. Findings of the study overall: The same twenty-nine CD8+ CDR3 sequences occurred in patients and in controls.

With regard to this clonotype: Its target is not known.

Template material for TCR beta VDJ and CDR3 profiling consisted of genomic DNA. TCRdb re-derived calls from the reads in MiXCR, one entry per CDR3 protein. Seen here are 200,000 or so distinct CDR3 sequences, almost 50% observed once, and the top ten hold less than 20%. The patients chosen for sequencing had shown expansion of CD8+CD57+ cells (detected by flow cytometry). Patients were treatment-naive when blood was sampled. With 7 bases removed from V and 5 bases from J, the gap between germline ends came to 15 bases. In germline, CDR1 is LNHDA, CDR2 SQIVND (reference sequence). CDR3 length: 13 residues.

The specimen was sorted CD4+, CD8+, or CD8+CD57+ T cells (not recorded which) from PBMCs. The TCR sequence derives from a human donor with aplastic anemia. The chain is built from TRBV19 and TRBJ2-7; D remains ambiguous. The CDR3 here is CASTTSLFDEQYF. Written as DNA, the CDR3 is TGTGCCAGTACGACTTCGTTATTCGACGAGCAGTACTTC.